Described below is a single T cell receptor beta chain sequence and its context. This sample is part of a study of blood T cell repertoires in COVID-19. Study in general: There were acute and convalescent COVID-19 samples, and they came from the United States, Italy and Spain. The analysed material was cDNA or gDNA that came from T cells, B-cell-depleted T cells, or PBMCs.

Clinical history as reported by participants underpinned cohort assignment. Clones were read by immunoSEQ multiplex PCR, and TCRdb kept only the in-frame ones, dropping some. This sample has some 180,000 clones; approximately 80% occur once, and the top ten carry 13% to 15%. V lost 3 bases to trimming and J lost 1 base; unmatched junction nucleotides: 15. This CDR3 is built from 19 residues. CDR1 is LGHDT, CDR2 YNNKEL, per germline (reference sequence). V and J are TRBV3-1 (or the pseudogene TRBV3-2) and TRBJ2-3, with 8 nucleotides matching TRBD2. The sequencing sample was made of PBMCs or T cells enriched from blood (not recorded which). This receptor was taken from a man aged 55 to 70 who had been exposed to COVID-19. The CDR3 here is CASSHGGREGPAGTDTQYF. The CDR3 DNA sequence: TGTGCCAGCAGCCACGGGGGACGGGAGGGCCCGGCCGGCACAGATACGCAGTATTTT.